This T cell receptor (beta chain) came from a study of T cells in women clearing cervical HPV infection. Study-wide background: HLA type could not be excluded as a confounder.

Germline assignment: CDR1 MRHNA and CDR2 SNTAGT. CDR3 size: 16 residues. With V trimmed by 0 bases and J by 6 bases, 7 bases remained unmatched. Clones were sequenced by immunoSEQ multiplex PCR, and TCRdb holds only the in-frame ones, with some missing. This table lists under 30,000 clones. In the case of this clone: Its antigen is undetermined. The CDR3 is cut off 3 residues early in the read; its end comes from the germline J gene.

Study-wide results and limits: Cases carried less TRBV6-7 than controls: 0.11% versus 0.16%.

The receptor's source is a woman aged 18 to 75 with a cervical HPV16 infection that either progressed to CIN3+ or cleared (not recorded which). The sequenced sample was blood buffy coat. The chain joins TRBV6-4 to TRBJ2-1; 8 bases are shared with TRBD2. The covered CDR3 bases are TGTGCCAGCAGTGACTCGCTACTAGCGGATATCAATGAG. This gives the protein CASSDSLLADINE. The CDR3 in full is CASSDSLLADINEQFF.